The next 30 T cell receptor beta chains were all read from a single sample in a study of CD8 T cells in ankylosing spondylitis. Study outcomes and limitations: Seemingly distinctive of ankylosing spondylitis blood was a TCR beta motif formed by eight highly homologous variants.

Their cognate antigens are unknown. TCRdb passed the 5' RACE reads through MiXCR, listing each CDR3 protein once. The sample consists of about 700,000 distinct CDR3 sequences, about 20% of them appearing once. Sequenced: blood, either unsorted or a sorted T cell fraction (not recorded which). The receptors shown here come from a male donor with ankylosing spondylitis.

This rearrangement joins TRBV4-1 to TRBJ2-1, with 8 bases that match TRBD2. V lost 5 bases to trimming and J lost 5 bases; unmatched junction nucleotides: 11. This CDR3 has 16 amino acids. In germline, CDR1 is MGHRA, CDR2 YSYEKL. The CDR3 is CASSSSGRGANNEQFF. The DNA for the CDR3 is TGCGCCAGCAGCTCCTCGGGGCGGGGGGCGAACAATGAGCAGTTCTTC.

A few counts support this clonotype. The chain uses TRBV30 and TRBJ2-2; D remains ambiguous. Germline V gene lookup returns CDR1 GTSNPN and CDR2 SVGIG (reference sequence). This CDR3 has 14 amino acids. The V end lost 1 base, the J end lost 2 bases, and 8 bases lay between the germline ends. The CDR3 is CAWSGTDNTGELFF. The CDR3 DNA reads TGTGCCTGGAGTGGAACAGATAACACCGGGGAGCTGTTTTTT. Drawing the rest from reference TRBV30 and TRBJ2-2, the complete variable domain is SQTIHQWPATLVQPVGSPLSLECTVEGTSNPNLYWYRQAAGRGLQLLFYSVGIGQISSEVPQNLSASRPQDRQFILSSKKLLLSDSGFYLCAWSGTDNTGELFFGEGSRLTVL.

This clonotype was detected many times. V and J are TRBV20-1 and TRBJ1-1; D possibly corresponds to TRBD1 (6 bases). Trimming left V 6 bases short and J 2 bases short, with 13 bases between. The CDR3 runs 13 residues. The germline gives CDR1 DFQATT, CDR2 SNEGSKA (reference sequence). The CDR3 nucleotides read TGCAGTGCACCGTCGGGACACAACACTGAAGCTTTCTTT. Translation gives CSAPSGHNTEAFF.

The chain employs TRBV9 and TRBJ2-1; D call uncertain. Trimming pared 4 bases from V and 7 bases from J, leaving 18 bases between. The CDR3 covers 15 residues. CDR1 and CDR2 from the germline V gene are SGDLS and YYNGEE. CDR3 amino acids: CASSQTGTPKNEQFF. The CDR3 nucleotides read TGTGCCAGCAGCCAGACGGGTACACCAAAAAATGAGCAGTTCTTC.

The CDR3 reads CASSARHREFF. The CDR3 bases are TGTGCCAGCAGCGCTAGACATAGGGAGTTCTTC. The gene calls are TRBV9 and TRBJ2-1; D remains unclear. The V gene lost 3 bases and the J gene lost 14 bases, with 12 bases spanning the gap. Germline-derived CDR1 and CDR2 are SGDLS and YYNGEE. The CDR3 covers 11 residues.

The J gene is TRBJ2-7, the V gene TRBV6-5; D gene ambiguous. The V end was cut by 6 bases, the J end by 7 bases, with 13 bases between. Germline assignment: CDR1 MNHEY and CDR2 SVGAGI. The CDR3 length is 12 residues. The CDR3: CASSTLLGEQYF. The CDR3 nucleotides are TGTGCCAGCAGCACCCTACTGGGAGAGCAGTACTTC.

The CDR3 region has the DNA TGCGCCAGCAGCCAAGGGTTGAATCCGGGAGAGACCCAGTACTTC. This gives the protein CASSQGLNPGETQYF. The V and J genes are TRBV4-3 and TRBJ2-5, with D unclear. The CDR3 is made up of 15 amino acids. Deletions cut 1 base from V and 4 bases from J, with 13 bases between. Germline CDR1 reads LGHNA; CDR2 reads YSLEER.

V and J are TRBV7-9 and TRBJ2-5; 8 bases are shared with TRBD2. This CDR3 has 15 amino acids. Germline CDR1 SEHNR, CDR2 FQNEAQ (reference sequence). The ends lost 5 bases at V and 2 bases at J; junction bases unmatched: 7. CDR3 sequence reads: CASSPGGSQQETQYF. DNA for the CDR3: TGTGCCAGCAGCCCGGGGGGGAGCCAACAAGAGACCCAGTACTTC.

This clonotype turned up a few times. The chain uses TRBV7-9 and TRBJ2-5, with TRBD1 matching over 8 bases. Trimming cost V 3 bases and J 5 bases; bases outside gene matches: 8. The CDR3 runs to 15 residues. The germline CDR1 and CDR2 sequences are SEHNR and FQNEAQ (reference sequence). The CDR3 protein is CASSFLRDRKETQYF. DNA for the CDR3: TGTGCCAGCAGCTTTCTTCGGGACAGGAAGGAGACCCAGTACTTC.

This sequence joins TRBV29-1 and TRBJ1-2; D not certain. Germline CDR1 SQVTM, CDR2 ANQGSEA. CDR3 length: 15 amino acids. Trimming removed 2 bases at V and 5 bases at J, with 18 bases between. CDR3: CSVESPFGVLYGYTF. In nucleotides, the CDR3 is TGCAGCGTTGAATCCCCCTTCGGGGTTTTATATGGCTACACCTTC.

This clonotype was detected a few times. The chain links TRBV6-2 or TRBV6-3 to TRBJ2-1; possible D gene TRBD1, 6 bases. V dropped 2 bases and J dropped 0 bases, with 11 bases sitting between them. The germline V gene encodes CDR1 MNHEY and CDR2 SVGEGT. The length of the CDR3 is 16 residues. The CDR3: CASSYPRQVSYNEQFF. The CDR3 nucleotides read TGTGCCAGCAGTTACCCTAGACAGGTCTCCTACAATGAGCAGTTCTTC.

Many counts were recorded for this clonotype. The chain has TRBV18 and TRBJ2-2; D is uncertain. Trimming removed 2 bases at V and 0 bases at J, with 4 bases between. The CDR3 has 14 amino acids. Per the germline V gene, CDR1 is KGHSH and CDR2 is LQKENI. The CDR3: CASSPRANTGELFF. Here the CDR3 DNA reads TGTGCCAGCTCACCAAGGGCGAACACCGGGGAGCTGTTTTTT.

The CDR3 reads CASSYLKGKQPQHF. Written as DNA, the CDR3 is TGTGCCAGCAGTTACTTAAAGGGGAAGCAGCCCCAGCATTTT. This chain connects TRBV6-5 to TRBJ1-5; D is perhaps TRBD1 (5 bases). Per the germline V gene, CDR1 is MNHEY and CDR2 is SVGAGI. V was cut by 1 base and J by 7 bases, with 11 bases left in between. The CDR3 consists of 14 residues.

V gene TRBV5-1 combines with J gene TRBJ2-7, with no clear D. The V end lost 7 bases, the J end lost 3 bases, and 14 bases lay between the germline ends. Germline lookup yields CDR1 SGHRS and CDR2 YFSETQ. This CDR3 region has 13 residues. The CDR3 nucleotides are TGCGCCAGCGGACCCACAGAAAACTACGAGCAGTACTTC. This encodes CASGPTENYEQYF.

The chain employs TRBV28 and TRBJ1-2; 11 positions match TRBD1. The germline gives CDR1 MDHEN, CDR2 SYDVKM. CDR3 length: 15 amino acids. J was trimmed by 6 bases and V by 7 bases; bases with no gene match: 10. The CDR3 region is CASTPGTGGIHGYTF. As DNA, the CDR3 is TGTGCCAGCACCCCCGGGACAGGGGGGATTCATGGCTACACCTTC.

The rearrangement joins TRBV5-1 to TRBJ2-5, with D possibly being TRBD2 (7 bases). The CDR3 contains 16 residues. Germline CDR1 reads SGHRS; CDR2 reads YFSETQ. The ends were cut back, 0 bases at V and 7 bases at J, with 19 bases in the middle. The CDR3 loop reads CASSLGASGGGGTQYF. CDR3 nucleotides: TGCGCCAGCAGCTTGGGGGCTAGCGGAGGAGGGGGGACCCAGTACTTC.

This clonotype appeared a few times. The gene calls are TRBV7-3 and TRBJ2-2, with D unresolved. CDR1 and CDR2 from the germline V gene are SGHTA and FQGTGA. The CDR3 consists of 14 residues. With 5 bases removed from V and 6 bases from J, the gap between germline ends came to 13 bases. For the CDR3, the DNA is TGTGCCAGCAGCCTCTCCCCAGAGTCCGGGGAGCTGTTTTTT. Encoded protein: CASSLSPESGELFF.

This CDR3 is CASSQERTVYNSPLHF. CDR3 DNA sequence: TGTGCCAGCAGCCAAGAGAGGACGGTTTATAATTCACCCCTCCACTTT. The J gene is TRBJ1-6, the V gene TRBV4-2; D ambiguous. The V gene lost 0 bases and the J gene lost 4 bases, with 10 bases spanning the gap. The CDR3 contains 16 residues. Per the germline V gene, CDR1 is LGHNA and CDR2 is YNFKEQ.

The J gene is TRBJ2-3, the V gene TRBV20-1; unclear D gene. Trimming left V 6 bases short and J 0 bases short, with 13 bases between. Germline CDR1 DFQATT, CDR2 SNEGSKA (reference sequence). CDR3 size: 14 residues. CDR3 residues: CSAPGAVSTDTQYF. The CDR3 bases are TGCAGTGCCCCTGGAGCCGTGAGCACAGATACGCAGTATTTT.

In its sample, this clonotype was seen a few times. CDR3 region: CASSVTPASNYGYTF. The CDR3 DNA reads TGTGCCAGCAGCGTAACGCCAGCCTCTAACTATGGCTACACCTTC. The V and J genes are TRBV9 and TRBJ1-2; no clear D. The germline gives CDR1 SGDLS, CDR2 YYNGEE. V was trimmed by 1 base and J by 0 bases, leaving 10 bases between them. This CDR3 is 15 amino acids long.

In this sample, this clonotype turned up a few times. J is TRBJ1-2 and V is TRBV10-3; 8 nucleotides match TRBD1. Germline-derived CDR1 and CDR2 are ENHRY and SYGVKD. This CDR3 contains 15 residues. The V gene end was trimmed by 0 bases and the J gene end by 6 bases; junction bases not matched to a gene: 6. The CDR3 DNA reads TGTGCCATCAGTGAGTCGAGGACAGGGATAAATGGCTACACCTTC. Protein sequence: CAISESRTGINGYTF.

This clonotype was seen once. The chain is built from TRBV6-1 and TRBJ2-7, with D possibly matching TRBD2 (7 bases). V was pared by 5 bases and J by 1 base, with 15 bases between. Germline CDR1 and CDR2: MNHNS and SASEGT. The CDR3 consists of 15 residues. Here the CDR3 DNA reads TGTGCCAGCAGTCGACTAGGGGGGGTATCCTACGAGCAGTACTTC. Translating gives CASSRLGGVSYEQYF.

This clonotype was recorded a few times. The chain is built from TRBV12-3 or TRBV12-4 and TRBJ1-2; no clear D. The length of the CDR3 is 14 residues. The V gene lost 3 bases and the J gene lost 7 bases, with 15 bases spanning the gap. CDR3 in DNA: TGTGCCAGCAGTTTCCAGAGCGGTTTCGGTGGCTACACCTTC. It codes for CASSFQSGFGGYTF.

This clonotype was found many times. The chain employs TRBV12-3 or TRBV12-4 and TRBJ2-1; 10 positions agree with TRBD2. The CDR3 covers 15 residues. Trimming took 6 bases from V and 2 from J; bases not matched to a gene: 4. CDR3 sequence reads: CASSSGLAAYNEQFF. CDR3 nucleotides: TGTGCCAGCAGCTCCGGACTAGCGGCCTACAATGAGCAGTTCTTC.

This chain joins TRBV3-1 and TRBJ2-7; D is unresolved. The CDR3 extends over 15 amino acids. Trimming took off 1 base at V and 4 bases at J, with 14 bases between the two ends. The V gene's germline CDR1 is LGHDT and CDR2 YNNKEL (reference sequence). CDR3 protein: CASSQVSPNGYEQYF. The CDR3 nucleotides are TGTGCCAGCAGCCAAGTGAGCCCCAACGGGTACGAGCAGTACTTC.

V usage is TRBV7-2 and J usage is TRBJ2-2, with 15 bases lining up with TRBD2. Losses at the gene ends were 7 bases for V and 5 bases for J; bases not matched to a gene: 2. Per germline, CDR1 SGHTA and CDR2 FQGNSA. The CDR3 runs 15 residues. The CDR3 nucleotides are TGTGCCAGCACCGGACTAGCGGGAGGGACCGGGGAGCTGTTTTTT. This sequence encodes CASTGLAGGTGELFF.

This clonotype was seen many times. This chain connects TRBV24-1 to TRBJ1-1, with D hard to call. The CDR3 is 17 amino acids. Deletions cut 6 bases from V and 0 bases from J, with 19 bases between. Germline V lookup: CDR1 KGHDR, CDR2 SFDVKD. The CDR3 DNA follows: TGTGCCACCAGTCCGGGCAGCCGATCCTCCATGAACACTGAAGCTTTCTTT. Protein sequence: CATSPGSRSSMNTEAFF.

This chain joins TRBV3-1 and TRBJ2-7; 10 bases fit TRBD1. With V trimmed by 2 bases and J by 1 base, 5 bases remained unmatched. The CDR3 extends over 16 amino acids. Germline V gene data show CDR1 as LGHDT and CDR2 as YNNKEL (reference sequence). In nucleotides, the CDR3 is TGTGCCAGCAGCCAACCGACAGGGGGCTATTCCTACGAGCAGTACTTC. Its protein is CASSQPTGGYSYEQYF.

This clonotype came up a few times. The chain combines TRBV24-1 with TRBJ2-6; D is uncertain. The V gene lost 11 bases and the J gene lost 4 bases, with 14 bases spanning the gap. Germline assignment: CDR1 KGHDR and CDR2 SFDVKD. The CDR3 covers 14 residues. CDR3 sequence: CARPEPLGANVLTF. Written as DNA, the CDR3 is TGTGCCAGACCGGAGCCTCTCGGGGCCAACGTCCTGACTTTC.

J is TRBJ2-3 and V is TRBV30, with D maybe TRBD2 (6 bases). The V end lost 0 bases, the J end lost 3 bases, and 10 bases lay between the germline ends. The length of the CDR3 is 14 residues. The germline V gene has CDR1 GTSNPN and CDR2 SVGIG (reference sequence). Here the CDR3 DNA reads TGTGCCTGGAGTGTCGGGGGTCGGACAGATACGCAGTATTTT. It is translated as CAWSVGGRTDTQYF.